The 23 T cell receptor beta chains in this list originate from one sample, sequenced in a study of blood T cell repertoires in COVID-19. Sequencing used immunoSEQ multiplex PCR; TCRdb keeps in-frame clones, though not all of them. The table shows fewer than 400,000 clones, with around 86% occurring only once. The sample consisted of PBMCs or T cells enriched from blood (not recorded which). The receptors here all came from a young man who had recovered from COVID-19.

The chain links TRBV11-3 to TRBJ2-5, with TRBD1 as a possible D gene (5 bases). The germline gives CDR1 SGHNT, CDR2 YENEEA. This CDR3 has 14 amino acids. V was trimmed by 5 bases and J by 2 bases, leaving 12 bases between them. CDR3 coding DNA: TGTGCCAGCAGCAACGCACAGGCACAAGAGACCCAGTACTTC. Residues: CASSNAQAQETQYF.

This chain connects TRBV28 to TRBJ1-4, with D possibly matching TRBD1 (5 bases). V lost 2 bases and J 7 bases, leaving 17 bases between the germline ends. The CDR3 has 16 residues. Germline loops: CDR1 MDHEN, CDR2 SYDVKM. The CDR3 is CASSLIWDSMGEKLFF. Here the CDR3 DNA reads TGTGCCAGCAGTTTAATCTGGGACTCGATGGGTGAAAAACTGTTTTTT.

The sample holds a few counts of this clone. This chain connects TRBV19 to TRBJ1-5; no firm D call. Trimming removed 7 bases at V and 4 bases at J, with 17 bases between. Looked up from germline, CDR1 is LNHDA and CDR2 is SQIVND (reference sequence). CDR3 length: 15 residues. The CDR3 loop is CASTSSRRINQPQHF. The CDR3 bases are TGTGCCAGTACCTCTTCGAGGAGGATTAATCAGCCCCAGCATTTT.

The count of this clone is one. The chain carries TRBV29-1 and TRBJ1-2; 11 bases map to TRBD1. The junction had 6 bases not matched to a gene; V was cut back by 6 bases and J by 6 bases. This CDR3 is 13 amino acids long. Germline V gene sequence: CDR1 SQVTM, CDR2 ANQGSEA. The CDR3 DNA reads as TGCAGCGTCCTGGACAGGGGGCACAATGGCTACACCTTC. This codes for CSVLDRGHNGYTF.

The genes are TRBV7-9 and TRBJ1-2; 10 bases are shared with TRBD1. Trimming cost V 4 bases and J 7 bases; bases outside gene matches: 6. The CDR3 is made up of 14 amino acids. The germline gives CDR1 SEHNR, CDR2 FQNEAQ (reference sequence). The CDR3 here is CASSSGTGDSGYTF. The DNA of the CDR3 is TGTGCCAGCAGCTCCGGGACAGGGGATTCTGGCTACACCTTC.

The rearrangement uses TRBV25-1 and TRBJ1-6; weak D call: TRBD1 (5 bases). Trimming left V 5 bases short and J 12 bases short, with 8 bases between. CDR1 MGHDK and CDR2 SYGVNS come from the germline V gene. The CDR3 extends over 11 amino acids. Here the CDR3 reads CASSLGGPLHF. CDR3 bases: TGTGCCAGCAGTCTCGGGGGACCCCTCCACTTT.

The chain couples TRBV7-9 to TRBJ1-1, with a weak D call TRBD1 (6 bases). CDR3 length: 15 amino acids. CDR1 is SEHNR and CDR2 is FQNEAQ in the germline V gene (reference sequence). With 6 bases removed from V and 4 bases from J, the gap between germline ends came to 18 bases. The DNA for the CDR3 is TGTGCCAGCAGAAAACACACGGCGGGGGCCACTGAAGCTTTCTTT. This codes for CASRKHTAGATEAFF.

The chain carries TRBV27 and TRBJ1-2, with D possibly being TRBD1 (5 bases). In germline, CDR1 is MNHEY, CDR2 SMNVEV (reference sequence). The V gene lost 1 base and the J gene lost 7 bases, with 13 bases spanning the gap. The CDR3 contains 14 residues. The CDR3 sequence is CASSLYSGFSGYTF. The CDR3, as DNA: TGTGCCAGCAGTTTATATTCAGGGTTTAGTGGCTACACCTTC.

This chain links TRBV4-1 with TRBJ1-1; the D is unclear. The CDR3 loop spans 15 amino acids. The germline gives CDR1 MGHRA, CDR2 YSYEKL. The ends were cut back, 1 base at V and 4 bases at J, with 13 bases in the middle. Here the CDR3 reads CASSQALSGSTEAFF. CDR3 sequence (DNA): TGCGCCAGCAGCCAAGCCCTCTCGGGGAGCACTGAAGCTTTCTTT.

The CDR3 DNA sequence: TGTGCCAGCAGCTTATGGGGGCAGGTCTATGGCTACACCTTC. Protein product: CASSLWGQVYGYTF. This chain uses TRBV7-9 with TRBJ1-2; D may be TRBD1 (6 bases). The CDR3 extends over 14 amino acids. Germline CDR1 SEHNR, CDR2 FQNEAQ (reference sequence). V gave up 2 bases and J gave up 4 bases, with 11 bases separating them. Full variable domain (missing parts from reference TRBV7-9 and TRBJ1-2): DTGVSQNPRHKITKRGQNVTFRCDPISEHNRLYWYRQTLGQGPEFLTYFQNEAQLEKSRLLSDRFSAERPKGSFSTLEIQRTEQGDSAMYLCASSLWGQVYGYTFGSGTRLTVV.

The chain employs TRBV2 and TRBJ1-1, with a weak D call TRBD1 (5 bases). The CDR3 runs 14 residues. Trimming took off 8 bases at V and 4 bases at J, with 17 bases between the two ends. The germline gives CDR1 SNHLY, CDR2 FYNNEI. The CDR3 nucleotides are TGTGCCAGCTCGAGGGCGGGGGGGACCACTGAAGCTTTCTTT. This translates into CASSRAGGTTEAFF.

The chain links TRBV4-1 to TRBJ1-4, with D uncertain. The CDR3 runs 15 residues. Germline CDR1 reads MGHRA; CDR2 reads YSYEKL. V gave up 1 base and J gave up 0 bases, with 6 bases separating them. CDR3 nucleotides: TGCGCCAGCAGCCAAGGGGAGACAACTAATGAAAAACTGTTTTTT. Translated: CASSQGETTNEKLFF.

This clone occurred a few times. The chain links TRBV24-1 to TRBJ2-7; D might be TRBD1 (6 bases). Germline CDR1 reads KGHDR; CDR2 reads SFDVKD. This CDR3 has 14 residues. The ends were cut back, 3 bases at V and 3 bases at J, with 11 bases in the middle. The CDR3 protein is CATSDKTGNYEQYF. CDR3 bases: TGTGCCACCAGTGATAAAACAGGGAACTACGAGCAGTACTTC.

The J gene is TRBJ1-3, the V gene TRBV11-2; unclear D gene. Trimming removed 5 bases from V and 0 bases from J, with 8 bases in between. The CDR3 has 14 amino acids. The V gene's germline CDR1 is SGHAT and CDR2 FQNNGV. CDR3 region: CASSEWASGNTIYF. The DNA of the CDR3 is TGTGCCAGCAGCGAGTGGGCCTCTGGAAACACCATATATTTT.

V is TRBV11-3 and J is TRBJ1-2; TRBD1 matches 7 bases. There are 12 residues in the CDR3. Germline CDR1 SGHNT, CDR2 YENEEA. V lost 3 bases to trimming and J lost 8 bases; unmatched junction nucleotides: 3. In nucleotides, the CDR3 is TGTGCCAGCAGCTTCGGGACAGAAGGCTACACCTTC. Translating gives CASSFGTEGYTF.

Remarks on this clone: Relative to the germline gene, one junction end is altered; a read error may explain this. V and J are TRBV5-8 and TRBJ2-2; 9 nucleotides agree with TRBD2. This CDR3 has 20 residues. Per germline, CDR1 SGHTS and CDR2 YDEGEE. The CDR3 reads CASSSTPSGIALFNSGELFF. The CDR3 DNA follows: TGTGCCAGCAGCTCCACCCCTAGCGGGATCGCACTTTTTAACAGCGGGGAGCTGTTTTTT.

The chain joins TRBV28 to TRBJ2-6; 7 bases match TRBD2. The ends lost 6 bases at V and 4 bases at J; junction bases unmatched: 6. Per germline, CDR1 MDHEN and CDR2 SYDVKM. The CDR3 runs to 15 residues. In DNA, the CDR3 is TGTGCCAGCAGAAGCGGGGTGAGGGGGGCCAACGTCCTGACTTTC. Translated: CASRSGVRGANVLTF.

In this sample, this clone turned up a few times. This sequence joins TRBV11-2 and TRBJ2-1, with D possibly TRBD2 on 5 matching bases. Germline assignment: CDR1 SGHAT and CDR2 FQNNGV. This CDR3 comprises 13 residues. V lost 4 bases and J 9 bases, leaving 13 bases between the germline ends. This chain's CDR3 is CASSSRRLGEQFF. The CDR3 nucleotides are TGTGCCAGCAGCTCAAGGAGGCTTGGTGAGCAGTTCTTC.

This clone came up many times. The chain combines TRBV2 with TRBJ1-1; 7 bases map to TRBD1. The CDR3 contains 14 residues. The germline V gene has CDR1 SNHLY and CDR2 FYNNEI. The junction had 6 bases not matched to a gene; V was cut back by 4 bases and J by 4 bases. The CDR3 DNA reads as TGTGCCAGCAGTGCTGTGACAGGGATCACTGAAGCTTTCTTT. As protein: CASSAVTGITEAFF.

The CDR3 DNA is TGTGCCAGCAGCTTACTGACTAGCGGAATCCAAGAGACCCAGTACTTC. It specifies CASSLLTSGIQETQYF. This sequence joins TRBV5-6 and TRBJ2-5; 9 bases match TRBD2. The ends lost 2 bases at V and 1 base at J; junction bases unmatched: 6. Per the germline V gene, CDR1 is SGHDT and CDR2 is YYEEEE. The CDR3 is 16 residues long.

This chain uses TRBV20-1 with TRBJ1-1; D is unresolved. From germline, CDR1 is DFQATT and CDR2 SNEGSKA (reference sequence). The CDR3 runs to 11 residues. The V gene lost 4 bases and the J gene lost 8 bases, with 11 bases spanning the gap. The DNA of the CDR3 is TGCAGTGCTACGAGGGATTCCGAAGCTTTCTTT. Translated: CSATRDSEAFF.

The genes are TRBV12-3 or TRBV12-4 and TRBJ2-7; 11 bases are a match to TRBD2. With 5 bases clipped from V and 4 bases from J, the junction kept 1 base outside the gene matches. The CDR3 length is 13 residues. The CDR3 spells CASSPSGGYEQYF. The CDR3 bases are TGTGCCAGCAGTCCTAGCGGGGGGTACGAGCAGTACTTC.

This clone was seen a single time. This rearrangement joins TRBV5-5 to TRBJ1-5; no clear D. The CDR3 covers 14 residues. Germline loops: CDR1 SGHKS, CDR2 YYEKEE (reference sequence). Trimming took off 2 bases at V and 4 bases at J, with 10 bases between the two ends. The CDR3 protein is CASSLLTVNQPQHF. The CDR3 region has the DNA TGTGCCAGCAGCTTATTAACTGTTAATCAGCCCCAGCATTTT. The variable domain in full, with the rest retrieved from reference TRBV5-5 and TRBJ1-5, is DAGVTQSPTHLIKTRGQQVTLRCSPISGHKSVSWYQQVLGQGPQFIFQYYEKEERGRGNFPDRFSARQFPNYSSELNVNALLLGDSALYLCASSLLTVNQPQHFGDGTRLSIL.